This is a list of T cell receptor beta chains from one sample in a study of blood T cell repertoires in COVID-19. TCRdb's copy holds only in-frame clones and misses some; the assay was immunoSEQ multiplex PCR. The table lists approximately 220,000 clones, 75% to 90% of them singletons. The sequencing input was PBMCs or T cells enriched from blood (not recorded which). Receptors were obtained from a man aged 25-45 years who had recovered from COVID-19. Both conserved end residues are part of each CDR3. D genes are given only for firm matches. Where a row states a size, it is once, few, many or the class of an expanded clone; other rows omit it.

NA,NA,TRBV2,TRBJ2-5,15,TGTGCCAGCAACCGGGGGGACATTGCCCCGGGGACCCAGTACTTC,CASNRGDIAPGTQYF
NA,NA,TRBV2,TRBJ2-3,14,TGTGCCAGCAGTGAAGGGGGGCGCTCTTATACGCAGTATTTT,CASSEGGRSYTQYF
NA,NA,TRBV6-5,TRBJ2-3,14,TGTGCCACCCAGAGGGGACAAAACACAGATACGCAGTATTTT,CATQRGQNTDTQYF
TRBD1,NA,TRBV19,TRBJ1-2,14,TGTGCCAGCCTCGCGACAGGGTTTCCCTATGGCTACACCTTC,CASLATGFPYGYTF
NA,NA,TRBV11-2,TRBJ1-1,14,TGTGCCAGCAGCTTAGACTATATGAACACTGAAGCTTTCTTT,CASSLDYMNTEAFF
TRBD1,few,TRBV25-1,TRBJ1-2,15,TGTGCCAGCAGTGAATCAACAGGGGGCAATTATGGCTACACCTTC,CASSESTGGNYGYTF
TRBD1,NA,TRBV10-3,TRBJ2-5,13,TGTGCCATCAGTGGGGGACAGGGGGAGACCCAGTACTTC,CAISGGQGETQYF
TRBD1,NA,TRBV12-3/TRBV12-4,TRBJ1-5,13,TGTGCCAGCAGGACAGGGTTTAGTCAGCCCCAGCATTTT,CASRTGFSQPQHF
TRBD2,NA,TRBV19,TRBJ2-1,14,TGTGCCAGTAGTGCGGGACTAGTAGGCAATGAGCAGTTCTTC,CASSAGLVGNEQFF
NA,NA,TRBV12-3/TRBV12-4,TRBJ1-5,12,TGTGCCAGCACTTATAGCAATCAGCCCCAGCATTTT,CASTYSNQPQHF
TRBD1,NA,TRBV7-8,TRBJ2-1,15,TGTGCCAGCAGCATCCGGGACAGGGGATACAATGAGCAGTTCTTC,CASSIRDRGYNEQFF
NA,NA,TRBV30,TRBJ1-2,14,TGTGCCCAAACCGCCGCTAATTCAGGCTATGGCTACACCTTC,CAQTAANSGYGYTF
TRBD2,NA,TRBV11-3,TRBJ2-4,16,TGTGCCAGCAGCTTAGGTCGGGGGGAAGCCAAAAACATTCAGTACTTC,CASSLGRGEAKNIQYF
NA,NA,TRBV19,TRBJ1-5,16,TGTGCCAGTAGTCCCCGGGCGGGCTATAGCAATCAGCCCCAGCATTTT,CASSPRAGYSNQPQHF
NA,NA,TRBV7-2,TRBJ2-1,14,TGTGCCAGCAGCTTGGCTGCCGTCTACAATGAGCAGTTCTTC,CASSLAAVYNEQFF
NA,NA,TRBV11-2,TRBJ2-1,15,TGTGCCAGCAGCTTAGATCGGCTAGCCTACAATGAGCAGTTCTTC,CASSLDRLAYNEQFF
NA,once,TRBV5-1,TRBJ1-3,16,TGCGCCAGCAGCTTAGGCCCGACAGGCTCTGGAAACACCATATATTTT,CASSLGPTGSGNTIYF
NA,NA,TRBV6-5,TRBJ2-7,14,TGTGCCAGCCGGCAGAGGGGGGGCCCCTACGAGCAGTACTTC,CASRQRGGPYEQYF
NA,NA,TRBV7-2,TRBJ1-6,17,TGTGCCAGCAGCTTAGCCCCCGGGACACGCACGACTGAACCCCTCCACTTT,CASSLAPGTRTTEPLHF
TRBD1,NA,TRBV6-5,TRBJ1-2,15,TGTGCCAGCAGTTACTCGGCAGGGGGCAACTATGGCTACACCTTC,CASSYSAGGNYGYTF
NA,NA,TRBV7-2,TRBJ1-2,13,TGTGCCAGCAGCTTATCCGACTTCGGTGGCTACACCTTC,CASSLSDFGGYTF
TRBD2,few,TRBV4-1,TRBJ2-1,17,TGCGCCAGCAGCCAGGAAGGGACTAGCGGGAGTAGAAATGAGCAGTTCTTC,CASSQEGTSGSRNEQFF
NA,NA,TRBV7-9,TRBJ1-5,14,TGTGCCAGCAGCTGGGAGGGGAGCAATCAGCCCCAGCATTTT,CASSWEGSNQPQHF
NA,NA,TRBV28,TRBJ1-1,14,TGTGCCAGCAAAACCATACAATCGAACACTGAAGCTTTCTTT,CASKTIQSNTEAFF
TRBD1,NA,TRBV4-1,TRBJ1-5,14,TGCGCCAGCAGCCTAGGACAGGGGAGTCAGCCCCAGCATTTT,CASSLGQGSQPQHF
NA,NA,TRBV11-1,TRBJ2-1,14,TGTGCCAGCACCCCGGGGGTCTCCGGCAATGAGCAGTTCTTC,CASTPGVSGNEQFF
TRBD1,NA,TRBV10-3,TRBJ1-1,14,TGTGCCATCAGTTCGGGACAGGGGGCTGCTGAAGCTTTCTTT,CAISSGQGAAEAFF
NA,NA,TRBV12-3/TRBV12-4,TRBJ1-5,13,TGTGCCAGCAGTTGGACAGAAGCTCAGCCCCAGCATTTT,CASSWTEAQPQHF
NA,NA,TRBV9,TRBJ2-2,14,TGTGCCAGCAGCGTAGGGCTCGGGAGCGGGGAGCTGTTTTTT,CASSVGLGSGELFF
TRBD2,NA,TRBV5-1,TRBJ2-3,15,TGCGCCAGCAGCTTGGGGGAGGGAGGCACAGATACGCAGTATTTT,CASSLGEGGTDTQYF
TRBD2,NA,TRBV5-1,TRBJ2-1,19,TGCGCCAGCAGCTTGGATATCTCTCGGGGGGTCAGCTCCTACAATGAGCAGTTCTTC,CASSLDISRGVSSYNEQFF
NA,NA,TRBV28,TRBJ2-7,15,TGTGCCAGCAGTTTAAGTGACAGGAGCTCCTACGAGCAGTACTTC,CASSLSDRSSYEQYF
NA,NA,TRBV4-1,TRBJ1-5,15,TGCGCCAGCAGCCAAAGTTGGCAGGGTGGGCAGCCCCAGCATTTT,CASSQSWQGGQPQHF
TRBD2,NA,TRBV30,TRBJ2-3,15,TGTGCCTGGAGTAAGAGGCTAGCGGGAGTAGATACGCAGTATTTT,CAWSKRLAGVDTQYF
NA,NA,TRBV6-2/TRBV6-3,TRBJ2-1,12,TGTGCCAGCAGTTACCCCTCGAATGAGCAGTTCTTC,CASSYPSNEQFF
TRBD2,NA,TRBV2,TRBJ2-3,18,TGTGCCAGCAGCCCGACTAGCGGGGACTCTACTAGCACAGATACGCAGTATTTT,CASSPTSGDSTSTDTQYF
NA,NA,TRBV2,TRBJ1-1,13,TGTGCCAGCAGTGTCCAGAGGTACACTGAAGCTTTCTTT,CASSVQRYTEAFF
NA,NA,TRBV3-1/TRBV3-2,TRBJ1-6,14,TGTGCCAGCAGCCAAGATGTACATTGGTCACCCCTCCACTTT,CASSQDVHWSPLHF
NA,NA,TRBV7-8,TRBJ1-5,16,TGTGCCAGCAGCTTAGGGGGCCAGGGTGGCAATCAGCCCCAGCATTTT,CASSLGGQGGNQPQHF
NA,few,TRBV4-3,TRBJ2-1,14,TGCGCCAGCAGCCCGGACTCCACTCGAAATGAGCAGTTCTTC,CASSPDSTRNEQFF
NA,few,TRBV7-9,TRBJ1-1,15,TGTGCCAGCAGGAGCCAAACAGGGATCAACACTGAAGCTTTCTTT,CASRSQTGINTEAFF
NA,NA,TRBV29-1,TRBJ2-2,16,TGCAGCGTTGAAGTCGGTGCAGGGGAGAAGGACGGGGAGCTGTTTTTT,CSVEVGAGEKDGELFF
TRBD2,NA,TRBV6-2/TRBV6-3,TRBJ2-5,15,TGTGCCAGCAGTTTTGAGGGGAGGGGTGTGGAGACCCAGTACTTC,CASSFEGRGVETQYF
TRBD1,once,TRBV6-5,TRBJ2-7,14,TGTGCCAGCAGTCCCGGGACAGGGCCCTACGAGCAGTACTTC,CASSPGTGPYEQYF
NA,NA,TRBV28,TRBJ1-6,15,TGTGCCAGCAGTTTTATCGACAGAAGGGATTCACCCCTCCACTTT,CASSFIDRRDSPLHF
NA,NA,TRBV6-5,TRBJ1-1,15,TGTGCCAGCAGCGCCCCGCGGCCTTCTGATACTGAAGCTTTCTTT,CASSAPRPSDTEAFF
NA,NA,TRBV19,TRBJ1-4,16,TGTGCCAGTAGTATGGGTGGAATTGGAGCTAATGAAAAACTGTTTTTT,CASSMGGIGANEKLFF
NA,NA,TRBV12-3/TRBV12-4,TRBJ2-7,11,TGTGCCAGCAGTTTACACTACGAGCAGTACTTC,CASSLHYEQYF